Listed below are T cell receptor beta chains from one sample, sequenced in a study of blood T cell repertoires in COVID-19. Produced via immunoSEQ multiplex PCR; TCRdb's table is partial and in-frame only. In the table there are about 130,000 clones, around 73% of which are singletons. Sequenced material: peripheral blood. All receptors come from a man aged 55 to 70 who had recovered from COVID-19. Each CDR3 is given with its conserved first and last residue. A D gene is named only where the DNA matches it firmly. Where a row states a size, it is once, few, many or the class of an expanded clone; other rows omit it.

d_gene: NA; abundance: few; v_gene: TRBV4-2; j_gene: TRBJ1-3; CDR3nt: TGTGCCAGCAGCCAAGGGGGCAACTCTGCGGGAAACACCATATATTTT; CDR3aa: CASSQGGNSAGNTIYF
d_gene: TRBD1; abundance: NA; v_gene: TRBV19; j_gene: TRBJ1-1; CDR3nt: TGTGCCAGTTGGGACAGCGCAGTGAACACTGAAGCTTTCTTT; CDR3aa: CASWDSAVNTEAFF
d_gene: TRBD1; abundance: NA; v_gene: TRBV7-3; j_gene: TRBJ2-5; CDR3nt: TGTGCCAGCAGCTTGCATGACAGGGGGACCCAGTACTTC; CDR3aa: CASSLHDRGTQYF
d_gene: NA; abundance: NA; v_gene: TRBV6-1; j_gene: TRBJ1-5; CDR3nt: TGTGCCAGCAGTGAAGGGGAGGGGTTTTCCAATCAGCCCCAGCATTTT; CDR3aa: CASSEGEGFSNQPQHF
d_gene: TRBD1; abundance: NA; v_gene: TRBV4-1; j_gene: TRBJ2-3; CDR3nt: TGCGCCAGCAGCCAAGAAGCCCGGCGATCCGGGACAGTCACAGATACGCAGTATTTT; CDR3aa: CASSQEARRSGTVTDTQYF
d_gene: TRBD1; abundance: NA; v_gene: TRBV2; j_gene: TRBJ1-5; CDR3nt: TGTGCCAGCAGAGTCGAAGGGGGCTTGAGTCAGCCCCAGCATTTT; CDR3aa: CASRVEGGLSQPQHF
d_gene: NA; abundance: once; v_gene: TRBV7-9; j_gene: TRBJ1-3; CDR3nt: TGTGCCAGCAGCTTACAGGAATCCATATATTTT; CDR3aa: CASSLQESIYF
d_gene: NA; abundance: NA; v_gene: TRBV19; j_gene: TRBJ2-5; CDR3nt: TGTGCCAGCCGAGGACAGTACCAAGAGACCCAGTACTTC; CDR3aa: CASRGQYQETQYF
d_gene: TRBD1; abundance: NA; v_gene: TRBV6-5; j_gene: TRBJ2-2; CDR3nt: TGTGCCAGCAGTTGGACAGGTCACACCGGGGAGCTGTTTTTT; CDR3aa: CASSWTGHTGELFF
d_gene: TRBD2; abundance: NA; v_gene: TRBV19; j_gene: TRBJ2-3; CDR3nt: TGTGCCAGTAGTGCCCGGCGGGGGGACGAAGATACGCAGTATTTT; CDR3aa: CASSARRGDEDTQYF
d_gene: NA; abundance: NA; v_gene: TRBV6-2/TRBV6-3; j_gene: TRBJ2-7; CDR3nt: TGTGCCAGCAGCCAGGAGGGACCTACTTCCTACGAGCAGTACTTC; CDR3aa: CASSQEGPTSYEQYF
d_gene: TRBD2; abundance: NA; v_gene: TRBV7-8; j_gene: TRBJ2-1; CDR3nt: TGTGCCAGCAGCTCCGGGAGCGGGAGGGAACCCAGCTCCTACAATGAGCAGTTCTTC; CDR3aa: CASSSGSGREPSSYNEQFF
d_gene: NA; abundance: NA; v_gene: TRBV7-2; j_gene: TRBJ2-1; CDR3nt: TGTGCCAGCAGCCCAGGGTACAATGAGCAGTTCTTC; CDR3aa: CASSPGYNEQFF
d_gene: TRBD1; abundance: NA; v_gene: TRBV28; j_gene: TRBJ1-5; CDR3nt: TGTGCCGCCCGGACAGGGGGGTTTAGCTATAGCAATCAGCCCCAGCATTTT; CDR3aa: CAARTGGFSYSNQPQHF
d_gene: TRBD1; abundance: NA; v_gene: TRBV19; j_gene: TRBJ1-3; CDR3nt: TGTGCCAGTGCGGACAGGGGTTTACCTGGAAACACCATATATTTT; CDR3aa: CASADRGLPGNTIYF
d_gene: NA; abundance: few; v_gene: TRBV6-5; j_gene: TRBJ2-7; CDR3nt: TGTGCCAGCAGTTACTTAACGGGGACAAGCTCCTACGAGCAGTACTTC; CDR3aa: CASSYLTGTSSYEQYF
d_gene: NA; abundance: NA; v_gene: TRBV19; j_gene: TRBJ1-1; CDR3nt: TGTGCCAGTAGTATAGATCGAGCTGAAGCTTTCTTT; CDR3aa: CASSIDRAEAFF
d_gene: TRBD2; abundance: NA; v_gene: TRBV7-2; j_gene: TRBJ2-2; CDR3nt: TGTGCCAGCAGCTCGATGGGACTAGTGGCAGGGGAGCTGTTTTTT; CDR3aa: CASSSMGLVAGELFF
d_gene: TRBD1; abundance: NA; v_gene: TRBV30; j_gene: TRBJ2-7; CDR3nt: TGTGCCTGGAGTGGTCGCAGGGGGATGAACGAGCAGTACTTC; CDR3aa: CAWSGRRGMNEQYF
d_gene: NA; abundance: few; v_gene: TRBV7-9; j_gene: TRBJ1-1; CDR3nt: TGTGCCAGCAGCCGGAGGAAAATGAACACTGAAGCTTTCTTT; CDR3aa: CASSRRKMNTEAFF
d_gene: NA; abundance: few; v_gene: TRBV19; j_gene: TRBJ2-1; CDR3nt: TGTGCCAGTAGTAGAGACCAGGCCAGTGAGCAGTTCTTC; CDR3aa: CASSRDQASEQFF
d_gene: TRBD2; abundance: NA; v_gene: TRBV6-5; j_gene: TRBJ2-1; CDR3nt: TGTGCCAGCAGTTATGCGCTAGCGGGAGAAGATGAGCAGTTCTTC; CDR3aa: CASSYALAGEDEQFF
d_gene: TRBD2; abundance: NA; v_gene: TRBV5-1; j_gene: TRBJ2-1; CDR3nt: TGCGCCAGCAGCTTAGGGCTAGCGGGAGCCTACAATGAGCAGTTCTTC; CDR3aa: CASSLGLAGAYNEQFF
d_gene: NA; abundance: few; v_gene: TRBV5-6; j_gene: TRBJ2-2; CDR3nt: TGTGCCAGCAGCCCGGGGATCGTCAGGGGGAACACCGGGGAGCTGTTTTTT; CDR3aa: CASSPGIVRGNTGELFF
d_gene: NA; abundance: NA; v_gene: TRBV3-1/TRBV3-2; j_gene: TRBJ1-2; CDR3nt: TGTGCCAGCAGCCAAGTGGAGGGGCTGATCTACACCTTC; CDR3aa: CASSQVEGLIYTF
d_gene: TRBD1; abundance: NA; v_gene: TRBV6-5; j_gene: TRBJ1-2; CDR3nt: TGTGCCAGCAGTCGGGACAGCGAATATGGCTACACCTTC; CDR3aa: CASSRDSEYGYTF
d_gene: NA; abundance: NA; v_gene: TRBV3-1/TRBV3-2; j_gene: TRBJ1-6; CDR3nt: TGTGCCAGCAGCCTCGGAGTGGTAATCAATTCACCCCTCCACTTT; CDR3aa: CASSLGVVINSPLHF
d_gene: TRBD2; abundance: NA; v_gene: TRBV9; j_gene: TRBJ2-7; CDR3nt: TGTGCCAGCAGCTTCGGGACTAGCGGGGCCGAGCAGTACTTC; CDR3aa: CASSFGTSGAEQYF
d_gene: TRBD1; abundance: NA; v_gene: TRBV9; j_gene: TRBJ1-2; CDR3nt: TGTGCCAGCAGCGAGCGAATTCCGGGACAGTCAACGCGGATGAACTATGGCTACACCTTC; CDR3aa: CASSERIPGQSTRMNYGYTF
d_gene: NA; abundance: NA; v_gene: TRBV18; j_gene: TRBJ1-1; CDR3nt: TGTGCCAGCTCGTCCACAGAGAACACTGAAGCTTTCTTT; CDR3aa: CASSSTENTEAFF
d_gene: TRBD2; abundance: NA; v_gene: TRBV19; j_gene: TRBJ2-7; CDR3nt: TGTGCCAGTAGCCCATGGGGGGGAAGGGCCTACGAGCAGTACTTC; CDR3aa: CASSPWGGRAYEQYF
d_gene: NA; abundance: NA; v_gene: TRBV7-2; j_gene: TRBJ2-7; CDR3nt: TGTGCCAGCAGCTTAGAGCCCGTGTTGCAGTACTTC; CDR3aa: CASSLEPVLQYF
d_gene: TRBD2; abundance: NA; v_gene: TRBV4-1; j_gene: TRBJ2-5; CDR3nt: TGCGCCAGCAGCTTCGGACTAGCGGGAGAGACCCAGTACTTC; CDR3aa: CASSFGLAGETQYF
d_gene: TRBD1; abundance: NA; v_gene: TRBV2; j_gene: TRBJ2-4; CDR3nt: TGTGCCAGCGGGCCCGGACAGGGTAAAAACATTCAGTACTTC; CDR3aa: CASGPGQGKNIQYF
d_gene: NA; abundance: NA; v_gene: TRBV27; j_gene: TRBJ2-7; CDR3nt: TGTGCCAGCAGCCCGGCGGGTCAGGGGAACTACGAGCAGTACTTC; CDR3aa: CASSPAGQGNYEQYF
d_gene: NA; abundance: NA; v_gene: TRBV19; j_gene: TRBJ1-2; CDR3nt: TGTGCCAGTAGTCCAAATAGTGGGGGCCGCGCCTCGGGCTACACCTTC; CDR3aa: CASSPNSGGRASGYTF
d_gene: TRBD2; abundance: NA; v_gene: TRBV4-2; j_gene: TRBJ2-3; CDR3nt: TGTGCCAGCAGCCAAGATTTCCGCGCGGGGAGCGGGGGTTTCAGCACAGATACGCAGTATTTT; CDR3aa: CASSQDFRAGSGGFSTDTQYF
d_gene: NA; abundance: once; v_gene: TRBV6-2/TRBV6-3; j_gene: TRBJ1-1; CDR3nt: TGTGCCAGCAGCAAACCCTCTGGGGGGGTGGACACTGAAGCTTTCTTT; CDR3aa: CASSKPSGGVDTEAFF
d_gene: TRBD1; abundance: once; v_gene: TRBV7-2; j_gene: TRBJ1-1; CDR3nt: TGTGCCAGCAGCTTAGGGGGGACAGGGGTGGGCGTGAACACTGAAGCTTTCTTT; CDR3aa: CASSLGGTGVGVNTEAFF
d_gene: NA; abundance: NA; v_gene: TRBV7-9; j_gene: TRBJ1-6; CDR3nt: TGTGCCAGCAGCTTAAAGGAGGGAACACCCCTCCACTTT; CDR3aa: CASSLKEGTPLHF
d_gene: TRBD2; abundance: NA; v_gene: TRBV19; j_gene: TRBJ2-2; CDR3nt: TGTGCCAGTAGTACGCTAGCGGGTCCCGGGGAGCTGTTTTTT; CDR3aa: CASSTLAGPGELFF
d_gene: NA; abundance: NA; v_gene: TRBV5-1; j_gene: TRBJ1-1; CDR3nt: TGCGCCAGCAGCTTGACAGTTCCGTCTGAAGCTTTCTTT; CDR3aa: CASSLTVPSEAFF
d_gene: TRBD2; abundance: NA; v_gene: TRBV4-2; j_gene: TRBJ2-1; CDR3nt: TGTGCCAGCAGCCAAGACTCCAGCGGGAGGGCCCATGAGCAGTTCTTC; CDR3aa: CASSQDSSGRAHEQFF
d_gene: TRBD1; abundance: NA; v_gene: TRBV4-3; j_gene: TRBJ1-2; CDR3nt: TGCGCCAGCAGCCCCCACGGACAGGACGATGGCTACACCTTC; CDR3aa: CASSPHGQDDGYTF
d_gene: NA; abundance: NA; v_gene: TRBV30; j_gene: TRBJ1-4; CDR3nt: TGTGCCTGGAGTGTCGAAGCCCGGGGGGGTGAAAAACTGTTTTTT; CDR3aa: CAWSVEARGGEKLFF
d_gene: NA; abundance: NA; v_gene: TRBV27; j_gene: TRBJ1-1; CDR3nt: TGTGCCAGCAGTTTAGGACCAGGGGTCGACACTGAAGCTTTCTTT; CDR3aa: CASSLGPGVDTEAFF
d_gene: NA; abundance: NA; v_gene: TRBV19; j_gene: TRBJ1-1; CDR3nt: TGTGCCAGTAGCTCCCTGGGAGGGAACACTGAAGCTTTCTTT; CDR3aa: CASSSLGGNTEAFF
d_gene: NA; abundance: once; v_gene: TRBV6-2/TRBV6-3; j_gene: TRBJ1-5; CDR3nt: TGTGCCAGCAGTTCGTACCAGGAAAGCAATCAGCCCCAGCATTTT; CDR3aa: CASSSYQESNQPQHF
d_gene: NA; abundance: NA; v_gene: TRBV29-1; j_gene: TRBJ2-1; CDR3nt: TGCAGCGCCCTCGTAGGACAGTCCCGGAATGAGCAGTTCTTC; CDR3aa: CSALVGQSRNEQFF
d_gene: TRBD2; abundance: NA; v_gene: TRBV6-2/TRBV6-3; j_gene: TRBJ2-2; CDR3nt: TGTGCCAGCAGTTACGAGGGACTAGTGGGCACCGGGGAGCTGTTTTTT; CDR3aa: CASSYEGLVGTGELFF
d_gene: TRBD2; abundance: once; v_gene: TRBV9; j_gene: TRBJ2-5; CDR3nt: TGTGCCAGCAGCCCCGGGGGACTAGCGGGCCAAGGCGGGGAGACCCAGTACTTC; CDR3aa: CASSPGGLAGQGGETQYF
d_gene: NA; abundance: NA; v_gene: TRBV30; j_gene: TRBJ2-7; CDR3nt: TGTGCCTGGAGTGGCTCGGGGGCGGGGGCCCTCTCCTACGAGCAGTACTTC; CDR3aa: CAWSGSGAGALSYEQYF
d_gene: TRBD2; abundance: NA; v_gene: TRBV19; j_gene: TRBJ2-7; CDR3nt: TGTGCCAGTAGTATAAGGCCAGCGGGAGGGGACGAGCAGTACTTC; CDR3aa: CASSIRPAGGDEQYF
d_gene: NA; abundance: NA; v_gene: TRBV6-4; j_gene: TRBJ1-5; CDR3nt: TGTGCCAGCAGTGCTGAGGGGGATCAGCCCCAGCATTTT; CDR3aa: CASSAEGDQPQHF
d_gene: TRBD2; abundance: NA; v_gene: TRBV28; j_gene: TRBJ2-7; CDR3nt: TGTGCCAGCAGGCCCGGGACTAGCACCCTCGAGCAGTACTTC; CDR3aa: CASRPGTSTLEQYF
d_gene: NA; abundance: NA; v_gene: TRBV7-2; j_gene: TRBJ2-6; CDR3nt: TGTGCCAGCAGCGGTAGCTCTGGGGCCAACGTCCTGACTTTC; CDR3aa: CASSGSSGANVLTF
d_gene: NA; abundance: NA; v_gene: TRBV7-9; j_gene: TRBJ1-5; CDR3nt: TGTGCCAGCGGTCGGGGGAGAGATCAGCCCCAGCATTTT; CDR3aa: CASGRGRDQPQHF
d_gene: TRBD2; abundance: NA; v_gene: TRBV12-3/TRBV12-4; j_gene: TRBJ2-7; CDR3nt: TGTGCCAGTGGGGAGGGCCCGTTCGACGAGCAGTACTTC; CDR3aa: CASGEGPFDEQYF
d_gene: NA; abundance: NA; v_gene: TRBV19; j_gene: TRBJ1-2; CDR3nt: TGTGCCAGTAGCCTTAGACAGACAGCTAACTATGGCTACACCTTC; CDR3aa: CASSLRQTANYGYTF